The 21 T cell receptor beta chains below come from one sample, sequenced in a study of blood T cell repertoires in COVID-19. Measured with immunoSEQ multiplex PCR; TCRdb has only the in-frame clones, and not every one. The sample consists of about 360,000 clones, approximately 87% of them appearing once. The sequencing sample was made of PBMCs or T cells enriched from blood (not recorded which). Receptor source: a man aged 25-45 years who had recovered from COVID-19.

The chain uses TRBV7-3 and TRBJ1-2; no clear D. The CDR3 has 12 residues. Germline V gene sequence: CDR1 SGHTA, CDR2 FQGTGA. V was trimmed by 4 bases and J by 2 bases, leaving 5 bases between them. The CDR3 nucleotides read TGTGCCAGCAGCTCGAGCAACTATGGCTACACCTTC. It translates to CASSSSNYGYTF.

V gene TRBV5-1 combines with J gene TRBJ1-5, with D possibly being TRBD1 (5 bases). Germline CDR1 SGHRS, CDR2 YFSETQ. Trimming stripped 0 bases from V and 3 bases from J, with 16 bases between. This CDR3 has 17 amino acids. DNA of the CDR3: TGCGCCAGCAGCTTGGGAGTGGGGGAGGATTCCAATCAGCCCCAGCATTTT. This gives the protein CASSLGVGEDSNQPQHF.

The chain recombines TRBV14 with TRBJ1-6; D is possibly TRBD1 (6 bases). The germline CDR1 and CDR2 sequences are SGHDN and FVKESK. CDR3 length equals 19 residues. V shed 1 base and J shed 0 bases, with 16 bases lying between them. In DNA form, the CDR3 reads TGTGCCAGCAGCCAAGGGCGGACAGCTGGTAGCTCCTATAATTCACCCCTCCACTTT. It translates to CASSQGRTAGSSYNSPLHF.

The rearrangement uses TRBV18 and TRBJ1-2, with 7 bases matching TRBD1. V gave up 3 bases and J gave up 8 bases; unmatched junction bases: 9. CDR1 is KGHSH and CDR2 is LQKENI in the germline V gene. This CDR3 is 14 amino acids long. As DNA, the CDR3 is TGTGCCAGCTCACCGACCACAGGGGAGTACGGCTACACCTTC. Encoded protein: CASSPTTGEYGYTF.

This chain links TRBV10-1 with TRBJ1-1, with D possibly matching TRBD1 (6 bases). The CDR3 contains 12 residues. V shed 8 bases and J shed 7 bases, with 14 bases lying between them. CDR1 WNHNN and CDR2 SYGVQD come from the germline V gene (reference sequence). CDR3 loop: CASAAGAGEAFF. CDR3 DNA sequence: TGCGCCAGCGCCGCGGGGGCTGGTGAAGCTTTCTTT.

Here the CDR3 DNA reads TGTGCCAGCAGTTGGACATTTGAAGCTTTCTTT. Translating gives CASSWTFEAFF. The rearrangement uses TRBV6-5 and TRBJ1-1; tentatively, D is TRBD1 (5 bases). Deletions cut 4 bases from V and 7 bases from J, with 7 bases between. The CDR3 spans 11 residues. CDR1 is MNHEY, CDR2 SVGAGI, per germline.

The CDR3 region has the DNA TGTGCCACCAGCAGAGACCCGCCGGGACAGGGGTCCCTCACCGGGGAGCTGTTTTTT. This gives the protein CATSRDPPGQGSLTGELFF. The rearrangement uses TRBV15 and TRBJ2-2; TRBD1 aligns across 10 bases. The length of the CDR3 is 19 residues. CDR1 and CDR2 from the germline V gene are LNHNV and YYDKDF (reference sequence). After removal of 0 bases from V and 4 bases from J, the junction contained 11 bases not matched to a gene.

In its sample, this clone was seen once. The V gene is TRBV18, the J gene TRBJ1-5, with D unclear. The CDR3 runs to 13 residues. V was shortened by 3 bases and J by 0 bases, with 3 bases between the two germline ends. Germline V gene lookup returns CDR1 KGHSH and CDR2 LQKENI. CDR3 bases: TGTGCCAGCTCACCTAATAGCAATCAGCCCCAGCATTTT. Translating it yields CASSPNSNQPQHF.

Of note for this clone: The same CDR3 is also encoded by other DNA sequences in this sample. V gene TRBV10-3 combines with J gene TRBJ1-2, with TRBD1 matching 7 bases. The length of the CDR3 is 12 residues. V lost 4 bases, J lost 7 bases, and 3 bases stayed unmatched. Germline V gene data show CDR1 as ENHRY and CDR2 as SYGVKD. This CDR3 is CAISGDRVGYTF. The DNA for the CDR3 is TGTGCCATCAGTGGAGACAGGGTTGGCTACACCTTC.

The chain employs TRBV7-2 and TRBJ1-5, with D possibly TRBD1 on 6 matching bases. The length of the CDR3 is 16 residues. Germline V gene sequence: CDR1 SGHTA, CDR2 FQGNSA. With 1 base removed from V and 4 bases from J, the gap between germline ends came to 14 bases. The DNA for the CDR3 is TGTGCCAGCAGCTTAGATGTAGGGAGGGGGAATCAGCCCCAGCATTTT. Its translation: CASSLDVGRGNQPQHF.

The chain carries TRBV6-5 and TRBJ1-2, with 7 positions matching TRBD1. CDR3 length equals 14 residues. Looked up from germline, CDR1 is MNHEY and CDR2 is SVGAGI. Trimming removed 6 bases from V and 4 bases from J; junction bases left unmatched: 8. The CDR3 loop reads CASSGQGEGYGYTF. The CDR3 DNA reads TGTGCCAGCAGCGGCCAGGGGGAAGGCTATGGCTACACCTTC.

This clone was detected only once. The rearrangement joins TRBV7-3 to TRBJ1-1, with D perhaps matching TRBD1 (6 bases). Trimming shortened V by 1 base and J by 2 bases, and 14 bases separated the two germline ends. There are 16 residues in the CDR3. Per the germline V gene, CDR1 is SGHTA and CDR2 is FQGTGA. As DNA, the CDR3 is TGTGCCAGCAGCTTAAGCGGCCTACAGGGTAACACTGAAGCTTTCTTT. It translates to CASSLSGLQGNTEAFF. Filled out from reference TRBV7-3 and TRBJ1-1, the complete variable domain reads GAGVSQTPSNKVTEKGKYVELRCDPISGHTALYWYRQSLGQGPEFLIYFQGTGAADDSGLPNDRFFAVRPEGSVSTLKIQRTERGDSAVYLCASSLSGLQGNTEAFFGQGTRLTVV.

The chain combines TRBV4-1 with TRBJ1-6; D is perhaps TRBD1 (6 bases). Germline V gene sequence: CDR1 MGHRA, CDR2 YSYEKL. V was trimmed by 7 bases and J by 9 bases, leaving 16 bases between them. The CDR3 is made up of 14 amino acids. DNA for the CDR3: TGCGCCAGCACCCGTTGGGGGGGCCCTTCACCCCTCCACTTT. As protein: CASTRWGGPSPLHF.

V usage is TRBV25-1 and J usage is TRBJ1-2, with 10 positions matching TRBD1. Germline V gene sequence: CDR1 MGHDK, CDR2 SYGVNS. With 1 base clipped from V and 5 bases from J, the junction kept 7 bases outside the gene matches. This CDR3 spans 16 amino acids. CDR3 DNA sequence: TGTGCCAGCAGTGAATCTCCGGGACAGGGGTGGTATGGCTACACCTTC. Translating gives CASSESPGQGWYGYTF.

The chain combines TRBV19 with TRBJ1-1; TRBD1 aligns across 7 bases. The CDR3 runs 13 residues. V shed 5 bases and J 3 bases; nucleotides not matched to a gene: 3. CDR1 is LNHDA and CDR2 is SQIVND in the germline V gene (reference sequence). The CDR3 loop reads CASSDGTDTEAFF. CDR3 sequence (DNA): TGTGCCAGTAGTGACGGGACAGACACTGAAGCTTTCTTT.

The chain couples TRBV5-6 to TRBJ1-2; D is undetermined. Germline V gives CDR1 SGHDT, CDR2 YYEEEE. Trimming stripped 2 bases from V and 5 bases from J, with 7 bases between. The CDR3 length is 12 residues. This chain's CDR3 is CASSFTGYGYTF. Written as DNA, the CDR3 is TGTGCCAGCAGCTTTACGGGTTATGGCTACACCTTC.

The chain carries TRBV9 and TRBJ2-2; the D gene is possibly TRBD2 (6 bases). V was pared by 2 bases and J by 7 bases, with 6 bases between. Germline values: CDR1 SGDLS, CDR2 YYNGEE. This CDR3 is 12 amino acids long. CDR3 nucleotides: TGTGCCAGCAGCGTGCGGGGCGGGGAGCTGTTTTTT. This sequence encodes CASSVRGGELFF.

V gene TRBV10-3 combines with J gene TRBJ1-1; 8 nucleotides align to TRBD1. With V trimmed by 4 bases and J by 0 bases, 4 bases remained unmatched. The V gene's germline CDR1 is ENHRY and CDR2 SYGVKD. The CDR3 extends over 15 amino acids. CDR3 in amino acids: CAISGGRGLNTEAFF. As DNA, the CDR3 is TGTGCCATCAGTGGAGGCAGGGGGCTGAACACTGAAGCTTTCTTT.

The chain combines TRBV27 with TRBJ1-5; D is possibly TRBD1 (6 bases). The V gene's germline CDR1 is MNHEY and CDR2 SMNVEV (reference sequence). V was shortened by 2 bases and J by 7 bases, with 15 bases between the two germline ends. The CDR3 length is 15 residues. In DNA form, the CDR3 reads TGTGCCAGCAGTTTAGGGGGCCTTGCAGGGCAGCCCCAGCATTTT. Translated: CASSLGGLAGQPQHF.

The chain uses TRBV6-2 or TRBV6-3 and TRBJ1-5; D is unresolved. Between the trimmed V and J ends, which lost 2 bases and 5 bases, there was a span of 7 bases. Per the germline V gene, CDR1 is MNHEY and CDR2 is SVGEGT. CDR3 length: 13 residues. The CDR3 DNA is TGTGCCAGCAGTTACGGCAGGTATCAGCCCCAGCATTTT. Its translation: CASSYGRYQPQHF.

The rearrangement joins TRBV5-1 to TRBJ1-1; 8 nucleotides align to TRBD1. In germline, CDR1 is SGHRS, CDR2 YFSETQ. There are 18 residues in the CDR3. V shed 0 bases, J shed 5 bases, and the junction held 15 bases outside the gene matches. CDR3 coding DNA: TGCGCCAGCAGCTTGGTGGGGACAGGTTTCTTCGAAGATACTGAAGCTTTCTTT. Protein product: CASSLVGTGFFEDTEAFF.